The entry below describes one T cell receptor beta chain. As processed by the authors: For nucleated cells, counts were estimated from reference gene primer amplification. Clones were sequenced by immunoSEQ multiplex PCR, and TCRdb holds only the in-frame ones, with some missing. Clone size and the V and J calls come from that table; the DNA yielded D and trimming. The sample contains about 410,000 clones, just over 85% of which appear only once. This record belongs to a study of blood T cell repertoires in COVID-19. Turning to the study itself: Acute and convalescent COVID-19 specimens originated in the United States, Italy and Spain. Nucleic acid was either cDNA or gDNA, and it came from T cells, B-cell-depleted T cells, or PBMCs.

The source of this sequence is a woman aged 25 to 39 with active or convalescent COVID-19. The sequencing input was peripheral blood.

CDR3 nucleotides: TGCGCCAGCAGCCAACGGGCGGGGGGCCTTTTTAATGAGCAGTTCTTC. Protein product: CASSQRAGGLFNEQFF. The rearrangement links TRBV4-1 to TRBJ2-1; TRBD2 agrees at 8 bases. J gave up 7 bases and V 2 bases, and 10 bases lay outside the gene matches. The CDR3 sequence is 16 residues long. Germline V lookup: CDR1 MGHRA, CDR2 YSYEKL.